The source of this T cell receptor beta chain is a study of blood T cell repertoires in COVID-19. Study at large: Some COVID-19 samples were acute and others convalescent; all came from the United States, Italy and Spain. In each case, the material was cDNA or gDNA derived from T cells, B-cell-depleted T cells, or PBMCs.

Methods used by the authors: The authors estimated nucleated cell counts from reference gene primer amplification. The table came from immunoSEQ multiplex PCR; TCRdb's copy has only in-frame clones and leaves some out. V and J calls and clone size follow that table, whereas D and trimming were derived from the DNA. The data show about 350,000 clones, roughly 90% seen once. The germline V gene has CDR1 SEHNR and CDR2 FQNEAQ (reference sequence). The length of the CDR3 is 14 residues. Trimming left V 1 base short and J 1 base short, with 8 bases between. The sequencing input was PBMCs or T cells enriched from blood (not recorded which). The clonotype comes from a woman aged 25 to 39 who had recovered from COVID-19. The rearrangement joins TRBV7-9 to TRBJ2-7; TRBD1 is a possible D gene (6 bases). CDR3 coding DNA: TGTGCCAGCAGCTTAGTAGGGGGTTCCTACGAGCAGTACTTC. Translated: CASSLVGGSYEQYF.